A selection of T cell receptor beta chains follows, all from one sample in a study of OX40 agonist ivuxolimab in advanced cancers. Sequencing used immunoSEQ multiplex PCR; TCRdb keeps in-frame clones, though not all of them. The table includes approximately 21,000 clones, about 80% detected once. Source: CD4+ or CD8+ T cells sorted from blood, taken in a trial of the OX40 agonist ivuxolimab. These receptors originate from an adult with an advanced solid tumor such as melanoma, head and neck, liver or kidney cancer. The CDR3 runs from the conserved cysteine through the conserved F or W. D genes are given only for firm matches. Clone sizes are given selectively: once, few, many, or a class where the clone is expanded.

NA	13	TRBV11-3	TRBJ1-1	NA	TGTGCCAGCAGCTTAGCGGGGGGCACTGAAGCTTTCTTT	CASSLAGGTEAFF
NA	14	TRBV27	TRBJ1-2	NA	TGTGCCAGCAGTTTCGAGGGCAGGGCTACTGGCTACACCTTC	CASSFEGRATGYTF
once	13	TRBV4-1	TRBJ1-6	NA	TGCGCCAGCAGCCAGGGTAGGTCGGCACCCCTCCACTTT	CASSQGRSAPLHF
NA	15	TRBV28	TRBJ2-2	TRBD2	TGTGCCAGCAGTTTGGGCGGGAGTGGCACCGGGGAGCTGTTTTTT	CASSLGGSGTGELFF
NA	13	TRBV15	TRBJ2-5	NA	TGTGCCACCAGCACGACCGCTCGGGACGGGAAGTACTTC	CATSTTARDGKYF
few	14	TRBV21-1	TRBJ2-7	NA	TGTGCCAGCATCAAAAATCTTCGAAGGTACGAGCAGTACTTC	CASIKNLRRYEQYF
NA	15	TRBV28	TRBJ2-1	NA	TGTGCCAGCAGTGGGGAAGGGGCTCCCTACAATGAGCAGTTCTTC	CASSGEGAPYNEQFF
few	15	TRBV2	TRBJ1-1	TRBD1	TGTGCCAGCAGTGGCGGACAGGGGAGGTTGACTGAAGCTTTCTTT	CASSGGQGRLTEAFF
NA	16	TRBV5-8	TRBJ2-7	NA	TGTGCCAGCAGCTTGGAAATTATAGGGGGTGGCTACGAGCAGTACTTC	CASSLEIIGGGYEQYF
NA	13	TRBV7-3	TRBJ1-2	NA	TGTGCCAGCAGCTTATCGGCAGGGTCCGGCTACACCTTC	CASSLSAGSGYTF
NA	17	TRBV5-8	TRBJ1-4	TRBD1	TGTGCCAGCAGCTTGGAACAGGGGATCGGGGTGGGTGAAAAACTGTTTTTT	CASSLEQGIGVGEKLFF
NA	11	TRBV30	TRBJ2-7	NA	TGTGCCTGGAGTTTAAACTACGAGCAGTACTTC	CAWSLNYEQYF
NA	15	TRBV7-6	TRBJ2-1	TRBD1	TGTGCCAGCAGCTCCTTCGACAGGGGGCTCAATGAGCAGTTCTTC	CASSSFDRGLNEQFF
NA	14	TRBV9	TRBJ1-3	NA	TGTGCCAGCAGTCCAAACAATATTGGGAACACCATATATTTT	CASSPNNIGNTIYF
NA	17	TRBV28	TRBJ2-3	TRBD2	TGTGCCAGCAGACCAGAGCGGGAGGCTTATAGCACAGATACGCAGTATTTT	CASRPEREAYSTDTQYF
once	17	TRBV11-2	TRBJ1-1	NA	TGTGCCAGCAGCCCAACAGGCGGTCGAGGTTGGAGCGAATGGGCTTTCTTT	CASSPTGGRGWSEWAFF
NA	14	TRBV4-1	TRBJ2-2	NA	TGCGCCAGCAGCCAAGTAGGGAACACCGGGGAGCTGTTTTTT	CASSQVGNTGELFF
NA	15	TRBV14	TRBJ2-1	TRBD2	TGTGCCAGCAGCCAAACTAGCGGGAGTGGGGATGAGCAGTTCTTC	CASSQTSGSGDEQFF
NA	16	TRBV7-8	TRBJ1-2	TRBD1	TGTGCCAGCAGCTTGGGGACAGGGCTTTCTAACTATGGCTACACCTTC	CASSLGTGLSNYGYTF
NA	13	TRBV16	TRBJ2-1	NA	TGTGCCAGCAGCCAAGTGGGTGGCTATGAGCAGTTCTTC	CASSQVGGYEQFF
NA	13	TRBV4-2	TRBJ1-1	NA	TGTGCCAGCAGCTTGGGTACCCTATATGAAGCTTTCTTT	CASSLGTLYEAFF
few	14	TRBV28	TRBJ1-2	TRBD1	TGTGCCAGCAGTTTGGTTGGGGACAGGGATGGCTACACCTTC	CASSLVGDRDGYTF
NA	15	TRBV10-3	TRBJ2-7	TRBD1	TGTGCCATCAGTGAGTCGACAGGGAGCTCCTACGAGCAGTACTTC	CAISESTGSSYEQYF
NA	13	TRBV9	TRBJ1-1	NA	TGTGCCAGCAGCGTAGACGTGAACACTGAAGCTTTCTTT	CASSVDVNTEAFF
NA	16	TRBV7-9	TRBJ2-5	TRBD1	TGTGCCAGCAGCCAGCGACAGGGGGGGCACCAAGAGACCCAGTACTTC	CASSQRQGGHQETQYF
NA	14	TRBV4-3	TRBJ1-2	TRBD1	TGCGCCAGCAGCTGGGGGACAGGGAGTACTGGCTACACCTTC	CASSWGTGSTGYTF
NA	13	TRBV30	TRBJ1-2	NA	TGTGCCGGCAACAGGGTTGGTGACTATGGCTACACCTTC	CAGNRVGDYGYTF
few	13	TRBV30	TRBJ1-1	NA	TGTGCCTGGACCGAGGACAGGAACACTGAAGCTTTCTTT	CAWTEDRNTEAFF
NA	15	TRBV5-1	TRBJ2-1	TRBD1	TGCGCCAGCAGCTTGGGTAGGGGGCCTTACAATGAGCAGTTCTTC	CASSLGRGPYNEQFF